This TCR beta chain was sequenced in a study of CD8 T cells in ankylosing spondylitis. Whole-study findings and limits: Clones tied to disease were said to be significantly enriched in matched ankylosing spondylitis synovial fluid.

Library preparation for TCR beta used quantitative 5'-RACE with molecular barcodes. TCRdb processed the 5' RACE reads anew with MiXCR; each CDR3 protein has one entry. The sample consists of 300,000 to 400,000 distinct CDR3 sequences, around a tenth of them appearing once. Germline loops: CDR1 MNHEY, CDR2 SVGEGT. Unmatched junction bases numbered 8, after V lost 7 bases and J lost 5 bases. The CDR3 has 14 amino acids. This clonotype was detected only a few times. What it binds is not known. The J gene is TRBJ1-1, the V gene TRBV6-2 or TRBV6-3; TRBD1 aligns across 9 bases. The TCR was taken from a female donor with ankylosing spondylitis or in good health (not recorded which). Sequencing was carried out using blood, either unsorted or a sorted T cell fraction (not recorded which). The CDR3 reads CASTRTGVRTEAFF. CDR3 bases: TGTGCCAGCACCCGGACAGGGGTTAGGACTGAAGCTTTCTTT.